This TCR beta chain emerged from a study of blood T cell repertoires in COVID-19. Study-wide context: Some COVID-19 samples were acute and others convalescent; all came from the United States, Italy and Spain.

The CDR3 runs 14 residues. The ends were cut back, 10 bases at V and 0 bases at J, with 14 bases in the middle. Germline V gene sequence: CDR1 SGHNT, CDR2 YYREEE (reference sequence). Using immunoSEQ multiplex PCR, the repertoire was profiled, and TCRdb retains in-frame clones only, with some absent. The sample holds 150,000 to 160,000 clones; approximately 83% are singletons and the top ten take 25% to 35%. The rearrangement joins TRBV5-4 to TRBJ1-3; no reliable D call. The sample consisted of peripheral blood. This TCR was sampled from a woman aged 55-75 years with acute or convalescent COVID-19. CDR3 sequence reads: CAGLNRDSGNTIYF. The CDR3, as DNA: TGTGCCGGCTTGAATCGTGACTCTGGAAACACCATATATTTT.